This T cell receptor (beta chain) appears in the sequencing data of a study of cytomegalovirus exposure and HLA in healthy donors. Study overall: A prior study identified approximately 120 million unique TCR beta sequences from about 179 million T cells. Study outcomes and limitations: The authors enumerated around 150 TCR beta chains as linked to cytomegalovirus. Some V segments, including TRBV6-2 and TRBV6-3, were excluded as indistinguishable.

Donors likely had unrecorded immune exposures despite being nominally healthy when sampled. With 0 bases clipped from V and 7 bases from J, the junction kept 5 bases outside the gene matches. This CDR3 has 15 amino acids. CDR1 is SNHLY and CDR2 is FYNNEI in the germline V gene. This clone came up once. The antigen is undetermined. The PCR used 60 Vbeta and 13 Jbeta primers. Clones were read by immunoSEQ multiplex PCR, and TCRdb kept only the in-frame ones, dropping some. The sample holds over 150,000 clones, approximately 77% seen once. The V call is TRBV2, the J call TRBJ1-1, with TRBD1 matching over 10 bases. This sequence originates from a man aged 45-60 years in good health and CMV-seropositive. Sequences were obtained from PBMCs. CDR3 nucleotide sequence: TGTGCCAGCAGTGAAGCGGGACAGGGGTTGGGTGAAGCTTTCTTT. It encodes CASSEAGQGLGEAFF.